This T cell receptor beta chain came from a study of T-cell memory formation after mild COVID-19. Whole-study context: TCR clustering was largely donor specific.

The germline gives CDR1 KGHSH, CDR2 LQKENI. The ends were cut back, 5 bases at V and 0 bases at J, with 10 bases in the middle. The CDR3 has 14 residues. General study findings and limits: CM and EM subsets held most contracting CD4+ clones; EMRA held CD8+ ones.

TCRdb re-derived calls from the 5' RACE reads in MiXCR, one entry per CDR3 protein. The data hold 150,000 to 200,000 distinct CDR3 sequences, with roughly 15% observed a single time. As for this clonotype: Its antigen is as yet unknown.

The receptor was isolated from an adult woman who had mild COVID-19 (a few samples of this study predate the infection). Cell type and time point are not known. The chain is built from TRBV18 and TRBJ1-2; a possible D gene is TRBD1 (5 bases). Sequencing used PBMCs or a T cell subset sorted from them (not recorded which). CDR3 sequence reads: CASSTGTANYGYTF. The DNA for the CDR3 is TGTGCCAGCTCAACCGGGACCGCTAACTATGGCTACACCTTC. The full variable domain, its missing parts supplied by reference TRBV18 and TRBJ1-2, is NAGVMQNPRHLVRRRGQEARLRCSPMKGHSHVYWYRQLPEEGLKFMVYLQKENIIDESGMPKERFSAEFPKEGPSILRIQQVVRGDSAAYFCASSTGTANYGYTFGSGTRLTVV.